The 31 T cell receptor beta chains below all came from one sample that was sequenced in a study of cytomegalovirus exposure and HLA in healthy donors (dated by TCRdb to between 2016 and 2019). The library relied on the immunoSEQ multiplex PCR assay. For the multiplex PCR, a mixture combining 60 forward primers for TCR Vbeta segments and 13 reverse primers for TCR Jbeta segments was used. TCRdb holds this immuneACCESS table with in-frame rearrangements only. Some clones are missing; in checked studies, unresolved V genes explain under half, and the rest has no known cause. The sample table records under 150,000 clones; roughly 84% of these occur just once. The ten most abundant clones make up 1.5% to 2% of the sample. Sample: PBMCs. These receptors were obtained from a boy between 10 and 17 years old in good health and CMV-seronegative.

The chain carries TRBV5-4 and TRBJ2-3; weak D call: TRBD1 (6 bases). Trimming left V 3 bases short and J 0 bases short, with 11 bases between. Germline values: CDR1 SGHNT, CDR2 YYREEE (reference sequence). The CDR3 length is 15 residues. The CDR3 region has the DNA TGTGCCAGCAGCTCCGGGACACCTAGCACAGATACGCAGTATTTT. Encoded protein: CASSSGTPSTDTQYF.

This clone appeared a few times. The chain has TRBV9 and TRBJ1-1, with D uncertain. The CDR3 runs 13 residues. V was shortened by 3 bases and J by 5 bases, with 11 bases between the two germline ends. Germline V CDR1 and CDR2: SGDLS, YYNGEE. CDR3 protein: CASSAVPETEAFF. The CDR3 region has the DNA TGTGCCAGCAGCGCTGTTCCTGAGACTGAAGCTTTCTTT.

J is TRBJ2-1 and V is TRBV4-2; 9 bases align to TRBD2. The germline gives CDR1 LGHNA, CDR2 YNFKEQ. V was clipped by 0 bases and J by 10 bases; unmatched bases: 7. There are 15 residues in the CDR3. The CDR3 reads CASSQDSWTSVEQFF. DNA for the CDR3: TGTGCCAGCAGCCAAGATTCTTGGACTAGCGTCGAGCAGTTCTTC.

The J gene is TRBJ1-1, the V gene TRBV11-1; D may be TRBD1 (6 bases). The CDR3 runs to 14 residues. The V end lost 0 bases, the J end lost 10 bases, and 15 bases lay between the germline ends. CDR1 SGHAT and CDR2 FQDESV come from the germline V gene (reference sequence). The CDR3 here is CASSLARGNGGAFF. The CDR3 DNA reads TGTGCCAGCAGCTTAGCGAGGGGGAACGGTGGAGCTTTCTTT.

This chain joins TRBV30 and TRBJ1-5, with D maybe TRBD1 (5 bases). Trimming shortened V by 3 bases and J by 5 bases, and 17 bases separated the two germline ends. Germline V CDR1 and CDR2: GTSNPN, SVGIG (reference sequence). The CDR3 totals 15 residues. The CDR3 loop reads CAWSPTQGPDQPQHF. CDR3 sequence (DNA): TGTGCCTGGAGCCCTACCCAGGGTCCGGATCAGCCCCAGCATTTT.

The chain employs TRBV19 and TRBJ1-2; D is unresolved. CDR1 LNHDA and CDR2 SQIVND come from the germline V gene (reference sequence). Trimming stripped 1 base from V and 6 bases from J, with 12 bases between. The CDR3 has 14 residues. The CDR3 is CASSIAVFENGYTF. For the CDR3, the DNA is TGTGCCAGTAGTATAGCGGTCTTCGAAAATGGCTACACCTTC.

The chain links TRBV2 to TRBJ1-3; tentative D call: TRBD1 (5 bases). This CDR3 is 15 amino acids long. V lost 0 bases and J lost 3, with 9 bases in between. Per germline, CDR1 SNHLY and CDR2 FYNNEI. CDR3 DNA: TGTGCCAGCAGTGAAGCAAGGGGTAGTGGAAACACCATATATTTT. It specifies CASSEARGSGNTIYF. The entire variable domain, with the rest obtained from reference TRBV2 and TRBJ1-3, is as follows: EPEVTQTPSHQVTQMGQEVILRCVPISNHLYFYWYRQILGQKVEFLVSFYNNEISEKSEIFDDQFSVERPDGSNFTLKIRSTKLEDSAMYFCASSEARGSGNTIYFGEGSWLTVV.

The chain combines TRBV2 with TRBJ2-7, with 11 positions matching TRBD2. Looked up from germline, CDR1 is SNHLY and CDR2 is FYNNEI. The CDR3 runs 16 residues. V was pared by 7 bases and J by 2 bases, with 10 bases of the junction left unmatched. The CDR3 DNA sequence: TGTGCCAGCACGATAGCTAGCGGGGGGACGGCCTACGAGCAGTACTTC. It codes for CASTIASGGTAYEQYF. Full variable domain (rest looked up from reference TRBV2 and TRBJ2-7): EPEVTQTPSHQVTQMGQEVILRCVPISNHLYFYWYRQILGQKVEFLVSFYNNEISEKSEIFDDQFSVERPDGSNFTLKIRSTKLEDSAMYFCASTIASGGTAYEQYFGPGTRLTVT.

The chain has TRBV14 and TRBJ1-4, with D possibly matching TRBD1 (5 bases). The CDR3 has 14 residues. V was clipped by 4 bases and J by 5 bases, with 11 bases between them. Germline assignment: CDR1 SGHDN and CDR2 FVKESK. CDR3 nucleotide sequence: TGTGCCAGCAGCCCCCGGTCAGGGAATGAAAAACTGTTTTTT. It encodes CASSPRSGNEKLFF.

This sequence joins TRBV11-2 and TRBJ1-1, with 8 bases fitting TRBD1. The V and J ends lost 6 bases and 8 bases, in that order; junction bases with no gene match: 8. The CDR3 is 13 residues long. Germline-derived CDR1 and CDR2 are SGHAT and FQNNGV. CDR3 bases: TGTGCCAGCAGACCTATTAGGACAGGGGAAGCTTTCTTT. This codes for CASRPIRTGEAFF.

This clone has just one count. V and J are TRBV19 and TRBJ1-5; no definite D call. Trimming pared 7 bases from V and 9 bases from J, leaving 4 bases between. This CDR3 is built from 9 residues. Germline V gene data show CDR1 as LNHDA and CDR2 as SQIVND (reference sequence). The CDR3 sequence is CASTGPQHF. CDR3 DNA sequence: TGTGCCAGTACCGGGCCCCAGCATTTT.

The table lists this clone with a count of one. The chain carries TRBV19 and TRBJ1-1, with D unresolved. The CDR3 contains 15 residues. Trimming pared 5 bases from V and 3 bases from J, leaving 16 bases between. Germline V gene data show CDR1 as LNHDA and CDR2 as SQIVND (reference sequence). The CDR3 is CASSSRAVPDTEAFF. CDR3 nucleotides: TGTGCCAGTAGTTCGAGGGCCGTACCCGACACTGAAGCTTTCTTT.

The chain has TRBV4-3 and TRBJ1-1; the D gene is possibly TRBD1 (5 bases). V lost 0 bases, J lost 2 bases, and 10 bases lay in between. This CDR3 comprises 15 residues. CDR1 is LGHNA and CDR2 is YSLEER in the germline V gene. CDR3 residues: CASSQEAGRNTEAFF. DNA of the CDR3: TGCGCCAGCAGCCAAGAGGCAGGGCGCAACACTGAAGCTTTCTTT.

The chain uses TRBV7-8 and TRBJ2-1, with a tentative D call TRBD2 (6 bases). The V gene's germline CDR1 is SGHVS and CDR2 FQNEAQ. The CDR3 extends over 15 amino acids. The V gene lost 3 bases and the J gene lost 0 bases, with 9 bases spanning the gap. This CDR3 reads CASSFSGGSYNEQFF. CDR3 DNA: TGTGCCAGCAGCTTTAGCGGAGGCTCCTACAATGAGCAGTTCTTC.

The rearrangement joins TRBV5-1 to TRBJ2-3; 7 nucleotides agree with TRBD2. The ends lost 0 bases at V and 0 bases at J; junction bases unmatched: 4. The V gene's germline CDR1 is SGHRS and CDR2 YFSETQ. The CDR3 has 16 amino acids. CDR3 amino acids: CASSLASSGSTDTQYF. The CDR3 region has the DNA TGCGCCAGCAGCTTGGCCTCTAGCGGTAGCACAGATACGCAGTATTTT. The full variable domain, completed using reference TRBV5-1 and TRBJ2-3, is KAGVTQTPRYLIKTRGQQVTLSCSPISGHRSVSWYQQTPGQGLQFLFEYFSETQRNKGNFPGRFSGRQFSNSRSEMNVSTLELGDSALYLCASSLASSGSTDTQYFGPGTRLTVL.

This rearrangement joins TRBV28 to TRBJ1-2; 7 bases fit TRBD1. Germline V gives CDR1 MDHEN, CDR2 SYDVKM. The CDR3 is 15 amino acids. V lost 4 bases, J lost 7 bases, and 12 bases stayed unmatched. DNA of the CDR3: TGTGCCAGCAGTTCCCAAGTGCCGGACAGGCGTGGCTACACCTTC. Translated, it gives CASSSQVPDRRGYTF.

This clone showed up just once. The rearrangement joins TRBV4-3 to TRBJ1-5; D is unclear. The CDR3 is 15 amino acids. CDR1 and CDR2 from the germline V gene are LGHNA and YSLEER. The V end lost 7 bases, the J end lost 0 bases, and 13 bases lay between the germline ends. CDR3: CASNWTANSNQPQHF. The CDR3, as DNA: TGCGCCAGCAACTGGACTGCAAATAGCAATCAGCCCCAGCATTTT.

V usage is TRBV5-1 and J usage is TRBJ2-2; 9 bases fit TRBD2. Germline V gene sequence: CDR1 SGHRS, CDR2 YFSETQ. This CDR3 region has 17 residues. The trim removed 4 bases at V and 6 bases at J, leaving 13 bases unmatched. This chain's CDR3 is CASSGGDSGGVAGELFF. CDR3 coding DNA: TGCGCCAGCAGCGGGGGTGATAGCGGGGGTGTCGCCGGGGAGCTGTTTTTT.

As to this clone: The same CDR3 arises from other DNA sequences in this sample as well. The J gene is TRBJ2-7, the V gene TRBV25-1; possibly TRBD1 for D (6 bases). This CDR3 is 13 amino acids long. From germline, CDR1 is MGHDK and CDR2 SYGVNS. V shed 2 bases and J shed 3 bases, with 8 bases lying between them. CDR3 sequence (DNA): TGTGCCAGCAGTGAAGGACAGCTCTACGAGCAGTACTTC. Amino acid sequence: CASSEGQLYEQYF.

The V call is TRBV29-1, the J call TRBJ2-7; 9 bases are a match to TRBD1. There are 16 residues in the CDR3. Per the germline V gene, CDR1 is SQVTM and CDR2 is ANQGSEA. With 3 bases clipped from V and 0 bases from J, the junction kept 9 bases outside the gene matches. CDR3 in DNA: TGCAGCGTTGAGGGGGGACAGGGTCACGTCTCCTACGAGCAGTACTTC. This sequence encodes CSVEGGQGHVSYEQYF.

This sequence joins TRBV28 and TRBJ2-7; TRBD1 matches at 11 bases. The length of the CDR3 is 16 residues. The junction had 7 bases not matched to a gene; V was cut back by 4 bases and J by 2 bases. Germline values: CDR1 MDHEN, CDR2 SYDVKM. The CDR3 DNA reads TGTGCCAGCAGTTCTAATCCGGGACAGGGGGCCTACGAGCAGTACTTC. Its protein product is CASSSNPGQGAYEQYF.

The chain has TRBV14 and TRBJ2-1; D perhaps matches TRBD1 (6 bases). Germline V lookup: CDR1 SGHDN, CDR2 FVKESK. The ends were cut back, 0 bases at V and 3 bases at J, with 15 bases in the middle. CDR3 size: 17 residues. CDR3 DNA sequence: TGTGCCAGCAGCCAAGATGCTGGCAGGGGCATCTACAATGAGCAGTTCTTC. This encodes CASSQDAGRGIYNEQFF.

In DNA form, the CDR3 reads TGTGCCTGGAGTGACTCGGACAGGGTGTGGGACGAGCAGTACTTC. It specifies CAWSDSDRVWDEQYF. The chain couples TRBV30 to TRBJ2-5; 8 bases map to TRBD1. Judging by the DNA end, TRBJ2-7 fits better; the J call may be wrong. The CDR3 is made up of 15 amino acids. Germline V gene sequence: CDR1 GTSNPN, CDR2 SVGIG (reference sequence).

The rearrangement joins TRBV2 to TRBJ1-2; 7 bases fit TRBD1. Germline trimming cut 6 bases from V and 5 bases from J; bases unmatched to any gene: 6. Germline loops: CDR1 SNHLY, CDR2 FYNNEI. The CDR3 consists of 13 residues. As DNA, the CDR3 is TGTGCCAGCAGCCTGGGACAGCTATATGGCTACACCTTC. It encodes CASSLGQLYGYTF.

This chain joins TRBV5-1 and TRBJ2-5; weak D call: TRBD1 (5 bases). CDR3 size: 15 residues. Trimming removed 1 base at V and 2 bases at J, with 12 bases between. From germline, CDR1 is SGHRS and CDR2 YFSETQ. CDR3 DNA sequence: TGCGCCAGCAGCTTGAGTCAGGGTCAACAAGAGACCCAGTACTTC. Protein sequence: CASSLSQGQQETQYF.

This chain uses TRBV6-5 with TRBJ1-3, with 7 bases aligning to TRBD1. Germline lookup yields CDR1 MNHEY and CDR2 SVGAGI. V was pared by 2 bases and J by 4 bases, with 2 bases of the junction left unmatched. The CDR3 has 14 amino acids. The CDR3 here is CASSYRGPGNTIYF. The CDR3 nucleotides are TGTGCCAGCAGTTACAGGGGGCCAGGAAACACCATATATTTT.

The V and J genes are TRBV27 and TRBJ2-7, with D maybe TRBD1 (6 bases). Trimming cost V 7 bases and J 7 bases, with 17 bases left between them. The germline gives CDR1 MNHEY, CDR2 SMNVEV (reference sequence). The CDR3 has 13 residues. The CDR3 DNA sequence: TGTGCCAGCATGACATGGGGGCAGGAAGAGCAGTACTTC. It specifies CASMTWGQEEQYF.

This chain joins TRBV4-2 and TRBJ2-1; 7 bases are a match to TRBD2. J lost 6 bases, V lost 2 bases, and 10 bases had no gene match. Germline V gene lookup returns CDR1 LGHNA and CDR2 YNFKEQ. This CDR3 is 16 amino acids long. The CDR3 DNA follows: TGTGCCAGCAGCCAACTGACTAGCTTCTCAGTCAATGAGCAGTTCTTC. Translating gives CASSQLTSFSVNEQFF.

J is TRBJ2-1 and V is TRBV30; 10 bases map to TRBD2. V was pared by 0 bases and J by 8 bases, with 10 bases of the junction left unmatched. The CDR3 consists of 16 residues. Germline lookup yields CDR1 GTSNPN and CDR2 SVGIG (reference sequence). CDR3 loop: CAWSVRSSGRIDEQFF. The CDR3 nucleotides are TGTGCCTGGAGTGTACGGTCTAGCGGGAGAATAGATGAGCAGTTCTTC. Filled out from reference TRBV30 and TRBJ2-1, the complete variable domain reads SQTIHQWPATLVQPVGSPLSLECTVEGTSNPNLYWYRQAAGRGLQLLFYSVGIGQISSEVPQNLSASRPQDRQFILSSKKLLLSDSGFYLCAWSVRSSGRIDEQFFGPGTRLTVL.

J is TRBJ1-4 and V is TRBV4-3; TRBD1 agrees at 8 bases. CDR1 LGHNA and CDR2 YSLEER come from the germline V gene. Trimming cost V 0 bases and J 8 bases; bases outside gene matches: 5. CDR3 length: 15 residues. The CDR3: CASSQDLRGQEKLFF. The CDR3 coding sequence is TGCGCCAGCAGCCAAGATCTCAGGGGGCAAGAAAAACTGTTTTTT.

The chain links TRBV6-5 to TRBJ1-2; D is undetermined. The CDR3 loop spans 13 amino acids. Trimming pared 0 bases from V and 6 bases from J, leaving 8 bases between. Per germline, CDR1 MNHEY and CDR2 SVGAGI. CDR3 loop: CASSYSSQDGYTF. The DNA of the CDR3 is TGTGCCAGCAGTTACTCGAGTCAGGATGGCTACACCTTC.